The 21 T cell receptor beta chains in this list originate from one sample, sequenced in a study of PD-L1 blockade in urothelial cancer. TCRdb keeps only in-frame clones here, not all; method: immunoSEQ multiplex PCR. This sample has approximately 79,000 clones; over 80% occur once, and the top ten carry roughly 7.3%. Noted time point: pretreatment peripheral blood. Material: PBMCs, obtained around atezolizumab (anti-PD-L1) treatment. These TCRs come from a man aged 40-55 years with urothelial cancer.

V usage is TRBV6-1 and J usage is TRBJ1-5; possible D gene TRBD1, 5 bases. CDR3 length: 14 amino acids. V lost 8 bases and J lost 0, with 11 bases in between. The germline V gene has CDR1 MNHNS and CDR2 SASEGT. CDR3 sequence (DNA): TGTGCCAGCGTCCCAGGGAATAGCAATCAGCCCCAGCATTTT. This codes for CASVPGNSNQPQHF.

The rearrangement links TRBV15 to TRBJ2-7, with 8 bases lining up with TRBD1. Germline lookup yields CDR1 LNHNV and CDR2 YYDKDF (reference sequence). The V and J ends lost 3 bases and 7 bases, in that order; junction bases with no gene match: 11. The CDR3 is made up of 15 amino acids. CDR3 sequence: CATSRTPDRAGEQYF. The CDR3 nucleotides are TGTGCCACCAGCAGGACCCCGGACAGGGCTGGGGAGCAGTACTTC.

The chain joins TRBV28 to TRBJ1-3; 11 positions agree with TRBD1. The CDR3 extends over 17 amino acids. V was pared by 2 bases and J by 2 bases, with 5 bases of the junction left unmatched. CDR1 and CDR2 from the germline V gene are MDHEN and SYDVKM. The CDR3 DNA is TGTGCCAGCAGTTTAGGGACAGGGGGTGCTACTGGAAACACCATATATTTT. It yields the protein CASSLGTGGATGNTIYF.

V is TRBV7-2 and J is TRBJ1-4; the match to TRBD1 covers 7 bases. Germline loops: CDR1 SGHTA, CDR2 FQGNSA. V shed 5 bases, J shed 3 bases, and the junction held 6 bases outside the gene matches. The CDR3 totals 15 residues. CDR3 in DNA: TGTGCCAGCAGCCAAACAGGGGTTGCTAATGAAAAACTGTTTTTT. This sequence encodes CASSQTGVANEKLFF.

CDR3 region: CASSLARGAATNEKLFF. CDR3 sequence (DNA): TGTGCCAGCAGCTTAGCCAGGGGCGCCGCAACTAATGAAAAACTGTTTTTT. The rearrangement uses TRBV7-9 and TRBJ1-4; a possible D gene is TRBD1 (6 bases). The CDR3 is made up of 17 amino acids. Trimming cost V 0 bases and J 0 bases, with 11 bases left between them. Germline-derived CDR1 and CDR2 are SEHNR and FQNEAQ (reference sequence).

This sequence joins TRBV5-6 and TRBJ2-7, with 10 bases identical to TRBD2. The CDR3 has 14 residues. Germline-derived CDR1 and CDR2 are SGHDT and YYEEEE. The junction had 5 bases not matched to a gene; V was cut back by 4 bases and J by 4 bases. CDR3 bases: TGTGCCAGCAGCCCAAGCGGGAGGGAATACGAGCAGTACTTC. Translation: CASSPSGREYEQYF. Looking up the rest from reference TRBV5-6 and TRBJ2-7 gives the full variable domain: DAGVTQSPTHLIKTRGQQVTLRCSPKSGHDTVSWYQQALGQGPQFIFQYYEEEERQRGNFPDRFSGHQFPNYSSELNVNALLLGDSALYLCASSPSGREYEQYFGPGTRLTVT.

The J gene is TRBJ1-1, the V gene TRBV19; D not certain. The CDR3 is made up of 11 amino acids. In germline, CDR1 is LNHDA, CDR2 SQIVND (reference sequence). Trimming took off 6 bases at V and 1 base at J, with 3 bases between the two ends. The CDR3 protein is CASRQNTEAFF. The CDR3 DNA sequence: TGTGCCAGTAGACAGAACACTGAAGCTTTCTTT.

The chain combines TRBV6-5 with TRBJ2-3; 9 positions agree with TRBD2. V dropped 4 bases and J dropped 4; count of bases not matched to a gene: 3. Germline loops: CDR1 MNHEY, CDR2 SVGAGI. The CDR3 is made up of 14 amino acids. CDR3 in DNA: TGTGCCAGCAGTTCGGGACTAGCTTCAGATACGCAGTATTTT. This translates into CASSSGLASDTQYF.

The chain has TRBV11-2 and TRBJ2-7; a weak D match, TRBD2 (6 bases). Trimming removed 6 bases from V and 7 bases from J, with 19 bases in between. The CDR3 has 14 amino acids. The V gene's germline CDR1 is SGHAT and CDR2 FQNNGV. CDR3 amino acids: CASSSGESSGEQYF. Written as DNA, the CDR3 is TGTGCCAGCAGTTCGGGGGAGTCAAGTGGGGAGCAGTACTTC.

This clone was observed a handful of times. The chain uses TRBV7-9 and TRBJ1-2; D gene ambiguous. There are 13 residues in the CDR3. With 6 bases removed from V and 8 bases from J, the gap between germline ends came to 16 bases. Germline CDR1 is SEHNR and CDR2 is FQNEAQ (reference sequence). The CDR3 protein is CASSKSELGGYTF. The CDR3 DNA sequence: TGTGCCAGCAGTAAGAGCGAACTTGGGGGCTACACCTTC.

With regard to this clone: An end of the junction differs from the germline gene, which may be a read error. The rearrangement uses TRBV7-7 and TRBJ2-7; tentatively, D is TRBD2 (6 bases). CDR3 length equals 15 residues. Germline-derived CDR1 and CDR2 are SSHAT and FNYEAQ (reference sequence). This CDR3 reads CASSLGTVADYEQYF. CDR3 bases: TGTGCTAGCAGCTTAGGTACGGTAGCGGACTACGAGCAGTACTTC.

The chain has TRBV7-3 and TRBJ1-4; D gene ambiguous. The V end lost 2 bases, the J end lost 3 bases, and 4 bases lay between the germline ends. The germline V gene has CDR1 SGHTA and CDR2 FQGTGA. The CDR3 consists of 13 residues. CDR3 residues: CASSLGPNEKLFF. CDR3 sequence (DNA): TGTGCCAGCAGCTTAGGCCCTAATGAAAAACTGTTTTTT.

The rearrangement joins TRBV6-5 to TRBJ1-5; 7 positions agree with TRBD1. This CDR3 region has 15 residues. The J segment lost 3 bases and the V segment lost 6 bases, leaving 8 bases of the junction unmatched. From germline, CDR1 is MNHEY and CDR2 SVGAGI. The CDR3 DNA is TGTGCCAGCAGAAAACACGACAGGGACAATCAGCCCCAGCATTTT. Its protein product is CASRKHDRDNQPQHF.

J is TRBJ2-4 and V is TRBV5-1, with TRBD2 matching 7 bases. The V and J ends lost 2 bases and 0 bases, in that order; junction bases with no gene match: 17. Germline V gene data show CDR1 as SGHRS and CDR2 as YFSETQ. The CDR3 consists of 20 residues. The CDR3 is CASSFETSAGLSSAKNIQYF. The CDR3 DNA reads TGCGCCAGCAGCTTTGAAACTAGCGCTGGTCTAAGCTCAGCCAAAAACATTCAGTACTTC. The whole variable domain, filled in from reference TRBV5-1 and TRBJ2-4, reads KAGVTQTPRYLIKTRGQQVTLSCSPISGHRSVSWYQQTPGQGLQFLFEYFSETQRNKGNFPGRFSGRQFSNSRSEMNVSTLELGDSALYLCASSFETSAGLSSAKNIQYFGAGTRLSVL.

V usage is TRBV30 and J usage is TRBJ2-7; no clear D. This CDR3 has 13 residues. Germline-derived CDR1 and CDR2 are GTSNPN and SVGIG (reference sequence). V was clipped by 2 bases and J by 2 bases, with 10 bases between them. This CDR3 reads CAWSRTLPYEQYF. The CDR3 DNA sequence: TGTGCCTGGAGTCGTACTCTCCCCTACGAGCAGTACTTC.

The rearrangement uses TRBV30 and TRBJ2-7; D perhaps matches TRBD1 (5 bases). The CDR3 spans 14 residues. The germline V gene has CDR1 GTSNPN and CDR2 SVGIG (reference sequence). Trimming took off 0 bases at V and 4 bases at J, with 13 bases between the two ends. The CDR3, as DNA: TGTGCCTGGAGTGTCCTCGGACACCAATACGAGCAGTACTTC. Translated: CAWSVLGHQYEQYF.

The table lists this clone with a count of one. The CDR3 here is CASSSTGRTGSRTDTQYF. CDR3 nucleotide sequence: TGTGCCAGCAGCTCCACCGGCCGGACAGGGTCTCGCACAGATACGCAGTATTTT. V usage is TRBV7-9 and J usage is TRBJ2-3; TRBD1 aligns across 8 bases. This CDR3 has 18 amino acids. J lost 1 base, V lost 4 bases, and 13 bases had no gene match. Looked up from germline, CDR1 is SEHNR and CDR2 is FQNEAQ (reference sequence).

This chain connects TRBV7-6 to TRBJ2-7; weak D call: TRBD1 (5 bases). CDR1 SGHVS and CDR2 FNYEAQ come from the germline V gene. Trimming took 5 bases from V and 7 from J, leaving 21 bases between them. The CDR3 extends over 15 amino acids. The CDR3 is CASSPIGHLPGEQYF. The DNA for the CDR3 is TGTGCCAGCAGCCCCATTGGACACCTACCTGGGGAGCAGTACTTC.

This clone was observed once. The chain has TRBV30 and TRBJ2-3; a weak D match, TRBD2 (6 bases). CDR1 is GTSNPN and CDR2 is SVGIG in the germline V gene (reference sequence). V was pared by 5 bases and J by 5 bases, with 11 bases between. CDR3 length equals 12 residues. The CDR3 region has the DNA TGTGCCTGGTCCTGGGGAGGAGATACGCAGTATTTT. Translating gives CAWSWGGDTQYF.

The V gene is TRBV5-1, the J gene TRBJ2-3; 8 bases are shared with TRBD1. The CDR3 has 14 residues. Germline V lookup: CDR1 SGHRS, CDR2 YFSETQ. Unmatched junction bases numbered 9, after V lost 6 bases and J lost 6 bases. As DNA, the CDR3 is TGCGCCAGCACCAGGACAGGGATTGCGGATACGCAGTATTTT. Protein sequence: CASTRTGIADTQYF.

The chain joins TRBV13 to TRBJ2-5; D call uncertain. The germline CDR1 and CDR2 sequences are PRHDT and FYEKMQ (reference sequence). The CDR3 contains 14 residues. V was clipped by 0 bases and J by 3 bases, with 8 bases between them. CDR3 region: CASSLGRDKETQYF. The CDR3 coding sequence is TGTGCCAGCAGCTTAGGCCGAGACAAAGAGACCCAGTACTTC.